This T cell receptor (beta chain) derives from a study of CD8+ T cells in alopecia areata. Study-wide findings and caveats: Besides other cells, scalp samples also yield sequences of resident alphabeta T cells from normal skin.

Trimming cost V 3 bases and J 6 bases, with 9 bases left between them. The CDR3 is 14 amino acids. Germline V lookup: CDR1 NSQYPW, CDR2 LRSPGD (reference sequence). About this clone itself: No antigen is known for it. These gene names are mouse names. The read gets to within 3 residues of the CDR3 end, and the germline J gene fills in the rest.

Reverse transcribed after extraction, RNA yielded cDNA as the sequencing template. Only in-frame clones appear in the TCRdb table, and some are missing; sequencing was by immunoSEQ multiplex PCR. The sample is made up of 200,000 to 300,000 clones, none counted only once. Sorting relied on CD4, CD8alpha, NKG2D, NKG2ACE and other markers applied to pooled cutaneous lymph node cells. This TCR came from a C3H/HeJ mouse with alopecia areata. This line is of MHC haplotype H2-k. The V call is TRBV1, the J call TRBJ1-6; D may be TRBD1 (6 bases). TRBJ1-6 is an ORF; its function is uncertain. The sample comprised CD4+ T cells sorted from a lymph node. The sequenced part of the CDR3 DNA is TGCACCTGCAGTGCGGACAGACTTAATTCGCCC. This gives the protein CTCSADRLNSP. The whole CDR3 protein reads CTCSADRLNSPLYF.